This T cell receptor (beta chain) was recorded in a study of T cell responses to AZD1222 COVID-19 vaccine. The V gene's germline CDR1 is MNHEY and CDR2 SMNVEV (reference sequence). The CDR3 loop spans 15 amino acids. V was trimmed by 2 bases and J by 3 bases, leaving 13 bases between them. Only in-frame clones appear in the TCRdb table, and some are missing; sequencing was by immunoSEQ multiplex PCR. The data hold about 150,000 clones, with about nine tenths observed a single time. This sequence was found in an adult in good health. V is TRBV27 and J is TRBJ1-1, with D possibly TRBD1 on 6 matching bases. This sample comprised peripheral blood, obtained on day 0 of AZD1222 vaccination. The CDR3 loop is CASSLTQGRHTEAFF. The CDR3 DNA is TGTGCCAGCAGTTTAACCCAGGGGCGGCACACTGAAGCTTTCTTT.